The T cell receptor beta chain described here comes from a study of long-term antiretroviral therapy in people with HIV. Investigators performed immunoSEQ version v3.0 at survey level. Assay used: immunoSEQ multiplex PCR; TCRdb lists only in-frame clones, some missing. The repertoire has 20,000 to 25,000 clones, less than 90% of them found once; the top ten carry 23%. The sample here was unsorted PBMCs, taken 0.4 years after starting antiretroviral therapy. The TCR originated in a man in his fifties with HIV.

As DNA, the CDR3 is TGCGCCAGCAGCCAGGGACAGGAAGGTGAAGCTTTCTTT. This codes for CASSQGQEGEAFF. V usage is TRBV4-1 and J usage is TRBJ1-1; TRBD1 agrees at 8 bases. The CDR3 is 13 amino acids. CDR1 and CDR2 (germline): MGHRA, YSYEKL. V lost 3 bases to trimming and J lost 7 bases; unmatched junction nucleotides: 4.